Below, 25 T cell receptor beta chains from the same sample are listed, as sequenced in a study of graft-versus-host responses after intestinal transplantation. Here immunoSEQ multiplex PCR was the method, and the copy in TCRdb shows in-frame clones only, minus some. The sample lists about 47,000 clones, 90% to 95% seen once, with over 4.5% in the top ten. The sample here was PBMCs, taken 750 to 850 days after a first intestinal transplant, on the day of a second. These TCRs come from a human patient who received an intestinal transplant, so some T cells may come from the graft donor.

CDR3 sequence: CASSPGTSEQFF. For the CDR3, the DNA is TGTGCCAGCAGCCCGGGGACAAGTGAGCAGTTCTTC. The genes are TRBV11-2 and TRBJ2-1; TRBD1 might be the D (6 bases). Germline CDR1 and CDR2: SGHAT and FQNNGV. Trimming stripped 5 bases from V and 9 bases from J, with 11 bases between. The CDR3 totals 12 residues.

The chain employs TRBV28 and TRBJ1-2; no clear D. There are 11 residues in the CDR3. V was shortened by 7 bases and J by 7 bases, with 10 bases between the two germline ends. Germline V gene sequence: CDR1 MDHEN, CDR2 SYDVKM. In DNA form, the CDR3 reads TGTGCCAGCACCGACCGGGTTGGCTACACCTTC. Protein: CASTDRVGYTF.

Only a few counts were recorded for this clone. The chain links TRBV7-9 to TRBJ1-4, with D possibly being TRBD1 (5 bases). The CDR3 sequence is 17 residues long. Trimming stripped 7 bases from V and 5 bases from J, with 23 bases between. Germline V gene lookup returns CDR1 SEHNR and CDR2 FQNEAQ (reference sequence). The CDR3: CASTLAQRWDGNEKLFF. The CDR3 nucleotides are TGTGCCAGCACCCTAGCCCAGCGGTGGGACGGGAATGAAAAACTGTTTTTT.

The V gene is TRBV30, the J gene TRBJ1-1; possibly TRBD1 for D (6 bases). V gave up 5 bases and J gave up 2 bases, with 9 bases separating them. The length of the CDR3 is 12 residues. Germline CDR1 GTSNPN, CDR2 SVGIG (reference sequence). CDR3 coding DNA: TGTGCCTGGGGACAGACTAACACTGAAGCTTTCTTT. As protein: CAWGQTNTEAFF.

The V call is TRBV9, the J call TRBJ1-1; tentative D call: TRBD1 (5 bases). V was trimmed by 0 bases and J by 11 bases, leaving 17 bases between them. The CDR3 is 14 amino acids. Germline-derived CDR1 and CDR2 are SGDLS and YYNGEE. The chain's CDR3 is CASSVATETVEAFF. The CDR3 DNA sequence: TGTGCCAGCAGCGTAGCTACCGAGACAGTAGAGGCTTTCTTT.

The V gene is TRBV7-9, the J gene TRBJ2-7, with no clear D. The CDR3 is 13 amino acids. CDR1 and CDR2 from the germline V gene are SEHNR and FQNEAQ (reference sequence). Between the trimmed V and J ends, which lost 4 bases and 5 bases, there was a span of 12 bases. As DNA, the CDR3 is TGTGCCAGCAGCTCCTCGACAAACCACGAGCAGTACTTC. The encoded protein is CASSSSTNHEQYF.

CDR3 coding DNA: TGCGCCAGCAGTCGGGACTGGCAGCATGAGCAGTTCTTC. The encoded protein is CASSRDWQHEQFF. The chain couples TRBV10-2 to TRBJ2-1; perhaps TRBD2 as D (6 bases). Looked up from germline, CDR1 is WSHSY and CDR2 is SAAADI. The germline V and J ends were trimmed by 5 bases and 8 bases, with 13 bases remaining between them. CDR3 length: 13 amino acids.

This clone appeared a few times. This chain links TRBV7-9 with TRBJ2-3; TRBD2 might be the D (5 bases). This CDR3 is 16 amino acids long. CDR1 is SEHNR and CDR2 is FQNEAQ in the germline V gene (reference sequence). V lost 3 bases and J lost 3, with 16 bases in between. The CDR3 spells CASSLGSPSLTDTQYF. CDR3 DNA sequence: TGTGCCAGCAGCTTGGGGAGCCCTAGTCTGACAGATACGCAGTATTTT.

This sequence joins TRBV27 and TRBJ1-1; the D is unclear. V was cut by 8 bases and J by 12 bases, with 22 bases left in between. The CDR3 is 13 amino acids. The germline V gene encodes CDR1 MNHEY and CDR2 SMNVEV (reference sequence). CDR3 in amino acids: CASRSLAAPVTFF. Written as DNA, the CDR3 is TGTGCCAGCCGATCCCTTGCTGCTCCTGTGACTTTCTTT.

The V call is TRBV27, the J call TRBJ2-7; D may be TRBD1 (6 bases). CDR1 and CDR2 from the germline V gene are MNHEY and SMNVEV (reference sequence). This CDR3 spans 15 amino acids. V lost 8 bases and J 2 bases, leaving 19 bases between the germline ends. In DNA form, the CDR3 reads TGTGCCAGCGGCCCCACCCCGGGACACCCCTACGAGCAGTACTTC. It codes for CASGPTPGHPYEQYF.

The V and J genes are TRBV27 and TRBJ1-1; D remains unclear. The germline CDR1 and CDR2 sequences are MNHEY and SMNVEV (reference sequence). The CDR3 contains 15 residues. V dropped 4 bases and J dropped 0 bases, with 12 bases sitting between them. This chain's CDR3 is CASSSSRVVNTEAFF. The DNA for the CDR3 is TGTGCCAGCAGTTCCTCCCGCGTTGTGAACACTGAAGCTTTCTTT.

The chain employs TRBV5-4 and TRBJ2-7, with TRBD2 identical over 7 bases. Trimming removed 2 bases from V and 5 bases from J; junction bases left unmatched: 7. The CDR3 spans 14 residues. Germline V gives CDR1 SGHNT, CDR2 YYREEE (reference sequence). In DNA, the CDR3 is TGTGCCAGCAGCTTCGGGGGGTTTTCCGACGAGCAGTACTTC. Translating gives CASSFGGFSDEQYF. The whole variable domain, remainder taken from reference TRBV5-4 and TRBJ2-7, is ETGVTQSPTHLIKTRGQQVTLRCSSQSGHNTVSWYQQALGQGPQFIFQYYREEENGRGNFPPRFSGLQFPNYSSELNVNALELDDSALYLCASSFGGFSDEQYFGPGTRLTVT.

This chain joins TRBV6-5 and TRBJ1-5; 7 bases are shared with TRBD1. The CDR3 totals 14 residues. Per the germline V gene, CDR1 is MNHEY and CDR2 is SVGAGI. The V gene end was trimmed by 2 bases and the J gene end by 6 bases; junction bases not matched to a gene: 4. CDR3 DNA sequence: TGTGCCAGCAGTTACCAAGGGGGCAGTCAGCCCCAGCATTTT. This encodes CASSYQGGSQPQHF.

The V and J genes are TRBV5-4 and TRBJ2-5, with D perhaps matching TRBD2 (6 bases). Trimming removed 2 bases at V and 4 bases at J, with 15 bases between. The germline CDR1 and CDR2 sequences are SGHNT and YYREEE (reference sequence). This CDR3 comprises 15 residues. The CDR3 here is CASSLPAGNGETQYF. As DNA, the CDR3 is TGTGCCAGCAGCTTACCGGCGGGAAACGGAGAGACCCAGTACTTC. Together with reference TRBV5-4 and TRBJ2-5, the CDR3 gives the full variable domain: ETGVTQSPTHLIKTRGQQVTLRCSSQSGHNTVSWYQQALGQGPQFIFQYYREEENGRGNFPPRFSGLQFPNYSSELNVNALELDDSALYLCASSLPAGNGETQYFGPGTRLLVL.

The chain couples TRBV30 to TRBJ2-3; D is perhaps TRBD1 or TRBD2 (5 bases each). Trimming shortened V by 2 bases and J by 2 bases, and 14 bases separated the two germline ends. The germline gives CDR1 GTSNPN, CDR2 SVGIG (reference sequence). The CDR3 length is 15 residues. The CDR3 nucleotides are TGTGCCTGGAGTTCGGGACCCACCAACACAGATACGCAGTATTTT. It translates to CAWSSGPTNTDTQYF.

The rearrangement joins TRBV28 to TRBJ2-2, with a weak D call TRBD1 (5 bases). The CDR3 runs 17 residues. The V end lost 4 bases, the J end lost 3 bases, and 18 bases lay between the germline ends. Looked up from germline, CDR1 is MDHEN and CDR2 is SYDVKM. The CDR3 nucleotides read TGTGCCAGCAGTTCCGCCGCGGCAGGGAAGGACACCGGGGAGCTGTTTTTT. Its translation is CASSSAAAGKDTGELFF.

The rearrangement uses TRBV14 and TRBJ2-3, with no clear D. Germline assignment: CDR1 SGHDN and CDR2 FVKESK. Trimming removed 1 base at V and 0 bases at J, with 8 bases between. This CDR3 has 15 residues. Here the CDR3 reads CASSQGSGSTDTQYF. The CDR3, as DNA: TGTGCCAGCAGCCAAGGGTCGGGTAGCACAGATACGCAGTATTTT.

The chain has TRBV7-8 and TRBJ1-1; no firm D call. V was trimmed by 3 bases and J by 0 bases, leaving 8 bases between them. From germline, CDR1 is SGHVS and CDR2 FQNEAQ. CDR3 length: 14 amino acids. CDR3 in DNA: TGTGCCAGCAGCTTCGGCGGAGTGAACACTGAAGCTTTCTTT. Protein: CASSFGGVNTEAFF.

The V and J genes are TRBV5-1 and TRBJ2-7; TRBD1 aligns across 8 bases. V shed 2 bases, J shed 2 bases, and the junction held 9 bases outside the gene matches. This CDR3 spans 16 amino acids. The germline V gene encodes CDR1 SGHRS and CDR2 YFSETQ. CDR3 region: CASSFATGTGTYEQYF. The CDR3, as DNA: TGCGCCAGCAGCTTTGCTACCGGGACAGGCACCTACGAGCAGTACTTC. The complete variable domain, with remaining parts taken from reference TRBV5-1 and TRBJ2-7, reads KAGVTQTPRYLIKTRGQQVTLSCSPISGHRSVSWYQQTPGQGLQFLFEYFSETQRNKGNFPGRFSGRQFSNSRSEMNVSTLELGDSALYLCASSFATGTGTYEQYFGPGTRLTVT.

The CDR3 DNA reads as TGTGCCAGCAGCTTGGGGGCAGTGGAGCAGTACTTC. Protein product: CASSLGAVEQYF. This chain joins TRBV5-8 and TRBJ2-7; D unresolved. This CDR3 is 12 amino acids long. CDR1 SGHTS and CDR2 YDEGEE come from the germline V gene. V was clipped by 0 bases and J by 7 bases, with 8 bases between them.

The J gene is TRBJ1-2, the V gene TRBV7-8; D is unresolved. CDR1 SGHVS and CDR2 FQNEAQ come from the germline V gene. The V end was cut by 4 bases, the J end by 6 bases, with 24 bases between. CDR3 size: 17 residues. CDR3 sequence: CASSSVVRATVTHGYTF. CDR3 coding DNA: TGTGCCAGCAGCTCCGTTGTGAGGGCCACCGTAACGCATGGCTACACCTTC.

This chain connects TRBV11-2 to TRBJ1-2, with unresolved D. The CDR3 has 14 residues. Deletions cut 7 bases from V and 4 bases from J, with 16 bases between. Germline V gene data show CDR1 as SGHAT and CDR2 as FQNNGV. The CDR3 bases are TGTGCCAGCACCAACGCCGGGCAGATCTATGGCTACACCTTC. This codes for CASTNAGQIYGYTF.

The rearrangement joins TRBV6-1 to TRBJ2-3; no reliable D call. V dropped 2 bases and J dropped 6 bases, with 3 bases sitting between them. Germline CDR1 reads MNHNS; CDR2 reads SASEGT. The CDR3 is made up of 11 amino acids. DNA for the CDR3: TGTGCCAGCAGTGAAATGGATACGCAGTATTTT. This gives the protein CASSEMDTQYF.

This sequence joins TRBV5-5 and TRBJ1-2; D unclear. CDR3 size: 14 residues. Trimming took off 0 bases at V and 5 bases at J, with 11 bases between the two ends. Germline V gene lookup returns CDR1 SGHKS and CDR2 YYEKEE (reference sequence). CDR3 loop: CASSLAYGEYGYTF. CDR3 DNA sequence: TGTGCCAGCAGCTTGGCCTACGGGGAATATGGCTACACCTTC.

The chain's CDR3 is CSVVRTGELFF. The CDR3, as DNA: TGCAGCGTTGTGAGGACCGGGGAGCTGTTTTTT. This chain joins TRBV29-1 and TRBJ2-2; D is unclear. This CDR3 has 11 amino acids. Trimming shortened V by 4 bases and J by 5 bases, and 5 bases separated the two germline ends. CDR1 SQVTM and CDR2 ANQGSEA come from the germline V gene.